This TCR beta chain was sequenced during a study of shared clonotypes between healthy human individuals. Study-level results: Estimated richness values were generally larger in naive subsets than in memory subsets.

V lost 0 bases, J lost 8 bases, and 3 bases lay in between. Germline V gene lookup returns CDR1 MGHRA and CDR2 YSYEKL. The CDR3 has 11 residues. To note about this clone: The antigen is unknown.

The input for sorted-subset replicate PCRs was roughly 180 ng DNA, around 30,000 T cell genomes. The method was immunoSEQ multiplex PCR; TCRdb's version includes in-frame clones alone and lacks a portion of them. The sample contains a few million clones, 90% to 95% of which appear only once. Material for sequencing was naive CD4+ T cells from PBMCs. Specified subset: CD45RA+ positively selected. The chain carries TRBV4-1 and TRBJ2-3; D unresolved. The receptor was isolated from a man aged 18 to 30 in good health. Some clones in this sample may be carry-over from other donors' samples. The CDR3 reads CASSQESTQYF. DNA of the CDR3: TGCGCCAGCAGCCAAGAATCTACGCAGTATTTT.